The 17 T cell receptor beta chains below all came from one sample that was sequenced in a study of cytomegalovirus exposure and HLA in healthy donors. Primers for the PCR totalled 60 Vbeta and 13 Jbeta. Assay: immunoSEQ multiplex PCR; the TCRdb copy retains only in-frame clones and omits some. The sample shows 150,000 to 200,000 clones, 80% to 85% of them seen only once. The sample consisted of PBMCs. The receptors shown here come from a man aged 30-40 years in good health and CMV-seronegative.

This chain joins TRBV29-1 and TRBJ2-7; 8 bases fit TRBD2. The V gene end was trimmed by 0 bases and the J gene end by 6 bases; junction bases not matched to a gene: 10. CDR3 length equals 15 residues. CDR1 SQVTM and CDR2 ANQGSEA come from the germline V gene. The CDR3 sequence: CSVEDGGHSGVEQYF. Here the CDR3 DNA reads TGCAGCGTTGAAGACGGGGGACATAGCGGGGTCGAGCAGTACTTC.

The chain links TRBV5-1 to TRBJ1-4; 8 nucleotides match TRBD1. Unmatched junction bases numbered 6, after V lost 4 bases and J lost 4 bases. The V gene's germline CDR1 is SGHRS and CDR2 YFSETQ. CDR3 size: 15 residues. Written as DNA, the CDR3 is TGCGCCAGCAGCGATGGGACAGGAGGTAATGAAAAACTGTTTTTT. This gives the protein CASSDGTGGNEKLFF.

This clone was recorded a few times. The V call is TRBV30, the J call TRBJ1-3; D gene unclear. Germline V gene lookup returns CDR1 GTSNPN and CDR2 SVGIG (reference sequence). With 6 bases removed from V and 0 bases from J, the gap between germline ends came to 12 bases. The CDR3 sequence is 14 residues long. Here the CDR3 reads CACPLTSSGNTIYF. The CDR3, as DNA: TGTGCCTGCCCCTTGACAAGCTCTGGAAACACCATATATTTT.

The rearrangement joins TRBV2 to TRBJ2-3; no reliable D call. Germline CDR1 and CDR2: SNHLY and FYNNEI. V lost 10 bases and J lost 0, with 8 bases in between. CDR3 length: 12 amino acids. CDR3 DNA sequence: TGTGCCACCGCCCGGAGCACAGATACGCAGTATTTT. Translation gives CATARSTDTQYF.

The chain uses TRBV25-1 and TRBJ2-7, with TRBD2 matching over 10 bases. The CDR3 contains 12 residues. Germline lookup yields CDR1 MGHDK and CDR2 SYGVNS. V lost 7 bases and J lost 6; bases outside the gene matches: 3. The chain's CDR3 is CASNPSGGEQYF. CDR3 in DNA: TGTGCCAGCAACCCTAGCGGGGGCGAGCAGTACTTC.

The V call is TRBV5-4, the J call TRBJ1-4; D is perhaps TRBD1 (5 bases). Trimming took 2 bases from V and 6 from J, leaving 11 bases between them. There are 14 residues in the CDR3. Germline V gene lookup returns CDR1 SGHNT and CDR2 YYREEE (reference sequence). The CDR3 bases are TGTGCCAGCAGCTTCGGGACTGACTATGAAAAACTGTTTTTT. Its protein product is CASSFGTDYEKLFF.

The rearrangement joins TRBV21-1 to TRBJ1-2; the D call of TRBD1 is as the table states it, not checked on the DNA. TRBV21-1 is a known pseudogene. The CDR3 extends over 14 amino acids. The CDR3 DNA reads as TGTGCCAGCAGCAAAGGGGTCCAGGGCCATGGCTACACCTTC. This translates into CASSKGVQGHGYTF.

This clone has a handful of counts. The V gene is TRBV10-2, the J gene TRBJ2-7; 10 bases align to TRBD2. The junction had 14 bases not matched to a gene; V was cut back by 9 bases and J by 0 bases. The CDR3 runs to 17 residues. CDR1 and CDR2 from the germline V gene are WSHSY and SAAADI. The CDR3 DNA reads as TGCGCCAGTCAAAAGGGGCTGTTAGCGGGAGGCTCCTACGAGCAGTACTTC. Translation gives CASQKGLLAGGSYEQYF.

This chain joins TRBV23-1 and TRBJ2-1; D is unclear. TRBV23-1 qualifies as an ORF whose function is uncertain. The CDR3 consists of 12 residues. The V end was cut by 4 bases, the J end by 5 bases, with 6 bases between. The CDR3 DNA follows: TGCGCCAGCAGTCTAGAGGACAATGAGCAGTTCTTC. This sequence encodes CASSLEDNEQFF.

This chain links TRBV7-2 with TRBJ2-7, with 8 bases lining up with TRBD1. CDR1 SGHTA and CDR2 FQGNSA come from the germline V gene. The V and J ends lost 7 bases and 5 bases, in that order; junction bases with no gene match: 10. The CDR3 has 14 residues. CDR3 amino acids: CASKTGQAFHEQYF. In DNA, the CDR3 is TGTGCCAGCAAAACGGGACAGGCTTTCCACGAGCAGTACTTC.

The chain recombines TRBV6-1 with TRBJ2-7, with TRBD2 identical over 8 bases. CDR1 MNHNS and CDR2 SASEGT come from the germline V gene. The CDR3 spans 14 residues. Trimming took 6 bases from V and 5 from J; bases not matched to a gene: 9. CDR3 DNA: TGTGCCAGCAGCCTCGGCGGGGGGTATAACGAGCAGTACTTC. Its protein is CASSLGGGYNEQYF.

The V and J genes are TRBV4-2 and TRBJ2-5; TRBD1 matches at 7 bases. The end of the DNA fits TRBJ2-7 better, so the J call may be wrong. The CDR3 loop spans 14 amino acids. Germline V gives CDR1 LGHNA, CDR2 YNFKEQ. CDR3 DNA sequence: TGTGCCAGCAGCCAACCAGGGACAGCCGACGAGCAGTACTTC. Its translation: CASSQPGTADEQYF.

This CDR3 is CASSTRGGAYEQYF. In nucleotides, the CDR3 is TGTGCCAGCAGCACACGGGGGGGTGCCTACGAGCAGTACTTC. The chain links TRBV7-2 to TRBJ2-7; 8 nucleotides match TRBD2. After removal of 5 bases from V and 2 bases from J, the junction contained 5 bases not matched to a gene. This CDR3 comprises 14 residues. CDR1 and CDR2 from the germline V gene are SGHTA and FQGNSA.

The rearrangement uses TRBV18 and TRBJ1-2; D might be TRBD1 (5 bases). Germline lookup yields CDR1 KGHSH and CDR2 LQKENI. This CDR3 spans 14 amino acids. Trimming shortened V by 1 base and J by 3 bases, and 9 bases separated the two germline ends. In DNA, the CDR3 is TGTGCCAGCTCACCACTCGGGGGAGACTATGGCTACACCTTC. Protein product: CASSPLGGDYGYTF.

This clone was found once. J is TRBJ1-4 and V is TRBV5-6; 8 bases line up with TRBD1. The CDR3 has 17 amino acids. Germline V lookup: CDR1 SGHDT, CDR2 YYEEEE. Losses at the gene ends were 5 bases for V and 0 bases for J; bases not matched to a gene: 9. The CDR3 DNA follows: TGTGCCAGCAGTTTTAGAGGACAGGGAACAACTAATGAAAAACTGTTTTTT. Translating gives CASSFRGQGTTNEKLFF. The variable domain in full, with the rest retrieved from reference TRBV5-6 and TRBJ1-4, is DAGVTQSPTHLIKTRGQQVTLRCSPKSGHDTVSWYQQALGQGPQFIFQYYEEEERQRGNFPDRFSGHQFPNYSSELNVNALLLGDSALYLCASSFRGQGTTNEKLFFGSGTQLSVL.

A remark on this clone: Other DNA sequences in the sample encode the same CDR3. This chain connects TRBV2 to TRBJ1-2; TRBD1 is a possible D gene (6 bases). V lost 8 bases and J 0 bases, leaving 10 bases between the germline ends. The CDR3 has 13 residues. Germline lookup yields CDR1 SNHLY and CDR2 FYNNEI. CDR3 loop: CASRRDTNYGYTF. The CDR3 DNA sequence: TGTGCCAGCCGTCGGGACACTAACTATGGCTACACCTTC.

This rearrangement joins TRBV28 to TRBJ1-4; no clear D gene. V was cut by 1 base and J by 7 bases, with 10 bases left in between. Per the germline V gene, CDR1 is MDHEN and CDR2 is SYDVKM. This CDR3 region has 14 residues. CDR3 amino acids: CASSLLGGIEKLFF. The CDR3 DNA is TGTGCCAGCAGTTTATTGGGAGGGATTGAAAAACTGTTTTTT.